What follows is one T cell receptor (beta chain) and its context. This sample is part of a study of blood T cell repertoires in COVID-19. This CDR3 contains 15 residues. Trimming stripped 6 bases from V and 2 bases from J, with 16 bases between. CDR1 is MNHEY, CDR2 SVGAGI, per germline. Profiling relied on immunoSEQ multiplex PCR, and the TCRdb table lists in-frame clones only, not all of them. The sample gives more than 300,000 clones, 88% of which show up once; under 2% is in the top ten. Sequenced sample: peripheral blood. The TCR comes from a woman aged 30 to 39 with COVID-19, enrolled during active disease. V gene TRBV6-5 combines with J gene TRBJ1-2; D unclear. Here the CDR3 reads CASRYTATANYGYTF. The CDR3 coding sequence is TGTGCCAGCAGGTATACAGCTACCGCGAACTATGGCTACACCTTC.